This is a list of T cell receptor beta chains from one sample in a study of T cell responses to AZD1222 COVID-19 vaccine. Profiled with immunoSEQ multiplex PCR; TCRdb holds only in-frame clones, not every one. The sample carries more than 250,000 clones, just over 90% recorded once. Specimen: peripheral blood, collected on day 0 of AZD1222 vaccination. These receptors were obtained from an adult in good health. Both conserved end residues are part of each CDR3. The D gene is left open where the match is weak. Some rows have no size entry. The others give once, few or many, or a class for an expanded clone.

d_gene: -; v_gene: TRBV19; j_gene: TRBJ2-7; abundance: -; CDR3nt: TGTGCCAGTAGTATTTCGGGGGCCCTAGACTACGAGCAGTACTTC; CDR3aa: CASSISGALDYEQYF
d_gene: -; v_gene: TRBV6-1; j_gene: TRBJ1-1; abundance: -; CDR3nt: TGTGCCAGCAGTGAAGAGTGGACTGAAGCTTTCTTT; CDR3aa: CASSEEWTEAFF
d_gene: -; v_gene: TRBV3-1/TRBV3-2; j_gene: TRBJ2-3; abundance: -; CDR3nt: TGTGCCAGCAGCCAAGGGGGACTGACAGCAGATACGCAGTATTTT; CDR3aa: CASSQGGLTADTQYF
d_gene: -; v_gene: TRBV11-3; j_gene: TRBJ1-5; abundance: -; CDR3nt: TGTGCCAGCAGCCCAAGGCTAGGCAATCAGCCCCAGCATTTT; CDR3aa: CASSPRLGNQPQHF
d_gene: TRBD2; v_gene: TRBV6-5; j_gene: TRBJ2-1; abundance: -; CDR3nt: TGTGCCAGCAGTTTCCGACTAGCGGGAGGGCCGAATGAGCAGTTCTTC; CDR3aa: CASSFRLAGGPNEQFF
d_gene: -; v_gene: TRBV7-2; j_gene: TRBJ2-7; abundance: -; CDR3nt: TGTGCCAGCAGCCGTCGCCCCTACGAGCAGTACTTC; CDR3aa: CASSRRPYEQYF
d_gene: TRBD2; v_gene: TRBV7-8; j_gene: TRBJ2-3; abundance: -; CDR3nt: TGTGCCAGCAGCTCTAGCGGGTCTAGCACAGATACGCAGTATTTT; CDR3aa: CASSSSGSSTDTQYF
d_gene: TRBD1; v_gene: TRBV7-8; j_gene: TRBJ2-7; abundance: -; CDR3nt: TGTGCCAGCAGCTTAAAGCGGACAGGAAATACATTCTCCTACGAGCAGTACTTC; CDR3aa: CASSLKRTGNTFSYEQYF
d_gene: -; v_gene: TRBV4-1; j_gene: TRBJ2-1; abundance: -; CDR3nt: TGCGCCAGCAGCCAAGATCACGGGGGAATGGGGCAGTTCTTC; CDR3aa: CASSQDHGGMGQFF
d_gene: -; v_gene: TRBV28; j_gene: TRBJ1-2; abundance: once; CDR3nt: TGTGCCAGCACCGACAGCCGGGTTTATGGCTACACCTTC; CDR3aa: CASTDSRVYGYTF
d_gene: TRBD1; v_gene: TRBV11-2; j_gene: TRBJ1-2; abundance: -; CDR3nt: TGTGCCAGCAGCCCTCACCAGGGGGTGCTCTATGGCTACACCTTC; CDR3aa: CASSPHQGVLYGYTF
d_gene: -; v_gene: TRBV5-4; j_gene: TRBJ2-1; abundance: -; CDR3nt: TGTGCCAGCAGCTTGGTGGGGGCAGGGGGGTTGAAGGAGCAGTTCTTC; CDR3aa: CASSLVGAGGLKEQFF
d_gene: TRBD1; v_gene: TRBV11-2; j_gene: TRBJ2-3; abundance: -; CDR3nt: TGTGCCAGCAGCTCGGGACAGGGGGATTCGACGCAGTATTTT; CDR3aa: CASSSGQGDSTQYF
d_gene: -; v_gene: TRBV19; j_gene: TRBJ1-5; abundance: -; CDR3nt: TGTGCCAGTAGTATCGCAGGCTGGGGCAATCAGCCCCAGCATTTT; CDR3aa: CASSIAGWGNQPQHF
d_gene: -; v_gene: TRBV19; j_gene: TRBJ2-1; abundance: -; CDR3nt: TGTGCCAGTAGTCCGGGACCGAACTCCTACAATGAGCAGTTCTTC; CDR3aa: CASSPGPNSYNEQFF